Presented here are 25 T cell receptor beta chains from one specimen sequenced in a study of shared clonotypes between healthy human individuals. The repertoire was sequenced with immunoSEQ multiplex PCR; TCRdb's copy has only in-frame clones and lacks some. The sample carries 2 million to 3 million clones, 93% recorded once. Source material: naive CD4+ T cells from PBMCs. Subset here: CD45RA+ positively selected. The receptors shown here come from a man younger than 30 in good health. Some clones in this sample may be carry-over from other donors' samples.

This chain joins TRBV11-2 and TRBJ2-2; no clear D gene. This CDR3 contains 14 residues. Germline V gene data show CDR1 as SGHAT and CDR2 as FQNNGV. V lost 3 bases, J lost 7 bases, and 12 bases lay in between. The CDR3 protein is CASSFDGFYGELFF. As DNA, the CDR3 is TGTGCCAGCAGCTTCGACGGTTTCTACGGGGAGCTGTTTTTT.

The rearrangement uses TRBV28 and TRBJ1-1; 7 nucleotides align to TRBD1. The CDR3 consists of 16 residues. The V gene end was trimmed by 7 bases and the J gene end by 1 base; junction bases not matched to a gene: 12. Germline V gives CDR1 MDHEN, CDR2 SYDVKM. CDR3 region: CASKGPLQGPNTEAFF. The CDR3 coding sequence is TGTGCCAGCAAGGGCCCCCTACAGGGGCCGAACACTGAAGCTTTCTTT.

The V call is TRBV18, the J call TRBJ2-7; 10 bases agree with TRBD1. CDR3 size: 15 residues. V shed 1 base and J 1 base; nucleotides not matched to a gene: 1. CDR1 and CDR2 from the germline V gene are KGHSH and LQKENI. CDR3 coding DNA: TGTGCCAGCTCACCACGGGGACAGGGGTCCTACGAGCAGTACTTC. Protein sequence: CASSPRGQGSYEQYF.

The chain recombines TRBV9 with TRBJ2-1, with a weak D call TRBD1 (5 bases). The germline V gene has CDR1 SGDLS and CDR2 YYNGEE. The CDR3 extends over 17 amino acids. Trimming took off 4 bases at V and 0 bases at J, with 17 bases between the two ends. CDR3 sequence (DNA): TGTGCCAGCAGCCCCCGGTGGGGCGCCCTCTCCTACAATGAGCAGTTCTTC. Its protein is CASSPRWGALSYNEQFF. Combining the CDR3 with reference TRBV9 and TRBJ2-1 gives the whole variable domain DSGVTQTPKHLITATGQRVTLRCSPRSGDLSVYWYQQSLDQGLQFLIQYYNGEERAKGNILERFSAQQFPDLHSELNLSSLELGDSALYFCASSPRWGALSYNEQFFGPGTRLTVL.

The V and J genes are TRBV7-2 and TRBJ2-5; D gene ambiguous. CDR1 is SGHTA, CDR2 FQGNSA, per germline. Trimming stripped 5 bases from V and 8 bases from J, with 15 bases between. The CDR3 has 13 amino acids. CDR3 in DNA: TGTGCCAGCAGCGGCCGGGTCCCTCGCACCCAGTACTTC. This encodes CASSGRVPRTQYF.

This clone was counted once. The CDR3 DNA reads TGTGCCAGCAGCTTAGACAGGGGGCTAGGTGGCCCCGGGGAGCTGTTTTTT. Translating it yields CASSLDRGLGGPGELFF. This chain joins TRBV7-8 and TRBJ2-2; TRBD1 aligns across 9 bases. Trimming removed 1 base from V and 6 bases from J; junction bases left unmatched: 9. This CDR3 contains 17 residues. The V gene's germline CDR1 is SGHVS and CDR2 FQNEAQ.

As concerns this clone: At the DNA level, this CDR3 is encoded by other sequences in the same sample as well. V usage is TRBV28 and J usage is TRBJ1-5; D gene uncertain. CDR3 length equals 14 residues. Deletions cut 6 bases from V and 3 bases from J, with 12 bases between. Germline loops: CDR1 MDHEN, CDR2 SYDVKM. For the CDR3, the DNA is TGTGCCAGCAGCTCGACGGGGAACAATCAGCCCCAGCATTTT. Protein product: CASSSTGNNQPQHF.

The chain employs TRBV5-4 and TRBJ2-1; perhaps TRBD2 as D (6 bases). This CDR3 region has 15 residues. CDR1 SGHNT and CDR2 YYREEE come from the germline V gene (reference sequence). Trimming stripped 4 bases from V and 7 bases from J, with 18 bases between. In nucleotides, the CDR3 is TGTGCCAGCAGCCCCACGGCGCTAGCGAAGAATGAGCAGTTCTTC. Translated, it gives CASSPTALAKNEQFF.

The V call is TRBV7-2, the J call TRBJ1-4; TRBD1 aligns across 7 bases. In germline, CDR1 is SGHTA, CDR2 FQGNSA. V was pared by 8 bases and J by 7 bases, with 13 bases of the junction left unmatched. The CDR3 sequence is 15 residues long. The CDR3 sequence: CASGDRTGFSEKLFF. The CDR3 DNA follows: TGTGCCAGCGGGGACCGGACAGGCTTTAGTGAAAAACTGTTTTTT.

The gene calls are TRBV28 and TRBJ1-2; no definite D call. V shed 4 bases and J shed 8 bases, with 11 bases lying between them. This CDR3 has 12 amino acids. The V gene's germline CDR1 is MDHEN and CDR2 SYDVKM. CDR3 sequence (DNA): TGTGCCAGCAGTTACCCCGGTCGGGGCTACACCTTC. Translated, it gives CASSYPGRGYTF.

The chain is built from TRBV21-1 and TRBJ2-2; the table assigns TRBD1, which was not confirmed against the DNA. TRBV21-1 is classified as a pseudogene. This CDR3 has 15 residues. The CDR3 region has the DNA TGTGCCAGCAGCAAAGGCAGCAGGTTCACCGGGGAGCTGTTTTTT. Translating it yields CASSKGSRFTGELFF.

This chain connects TRBV5-1 to TRBJ1-2; TRBD1 is a possible D gene (5 bases). Germline CDR1 SGHRS, CDR2 YFSETQ. The CDR3 loop spans 14 amino acids. With 1 base removed from V and 7 bases from J, the gap between germline ends came to 14 bases. In DNA, the CDR3 is TGCGCCAGCAGCTTGAACATAGGGACCTCTGGCTACACCTTC. Its translation is CASSLNIGTSGYTF.

The chain is built from TRBV11-2 and TRBJ1-2; 10 bases match TRBD1. Germline CDR1 reads SGHAT; CDR2 reads FQNNGV. The CDR3 consists of 17 residues. The V segment lost 4 bases and the J segment 6 bases; nucleotides outside the gene matches: 14. In DNA, the CDR3 is TGTGCCAGCAGCTACTATAGGACAGGGGGTTGGTCGGATGGCTACACCTTC. This translates into CASSYYRTGGWSDGYTF.

The chain combines TRBV7-3 with TRBJ2-3; no firm D call. Germline V CDR1 and CDR2: SGHTA, FQGTGA. With 5 bases removed from V and 4 bases from J, the gap between germline ends came to 10 bases. The CDR3 covers 13 residues. The CDR3, as DNA: TGTGCCAGCAGCCGTAGCTCCGCAGATACGCAGTATTTT. Protein sequence: CASSRSSADTQYF.

The chain carries TRBV19 and TRBJ1-3; no firm D call. CDR3 length: 17 amino acids. The V end lost 2 bases, the J end lost 0 bases, and 14 bases lay between the germline ends. Germline assignment: CDR1 LNHDA and CDR2 SQIVND (reference sequence). This chain's CDR3 is CASSISTASISGNTIYF. DNA of the CDR3: TGTGCCAGTAGTATATCCACGGCCTCCATCTCTGGAAACACCATATATTTT.

CDR3 bases: TGTGCCAGTAGGACAGGATTAAATCAGCCCCAGCATTTT. It specifies CASRTGLNQPQHF. The J gene is TRBJ1-5, the V gene TRBV6-6; 7 bases are a match to TRBD1. V gave up 9 bases and J gave up 4 bases; unmatched junction bases: 6. The CDR3 sequence is 13 residues long. The V gene's germline CDR1 is MNHNY and CDR2 SVGAGI (reference sequence).

The chain uses TRBV2 and TRBJ1-5; D is ambiguous. The germline V gene has CDR1 SNHLY and CDR2 FYNNEI. V dropped 3 bases and J dropped 0 bases, with 6 bases sitting between them. This CDR3 is built from 14 residues. The DNA for the CDR3 is TGTGCCAGCAGTGAGTCAGTTAGCAATCAGCCCCAGCATTTT. Translating gives CASSESVSNQPQHF.

This chain connects TRBV7-3 to TRBJ2-3; TRBD2 aligns across 14 bases. J was trimmed by 0 bases and V by 5 bases; bases with no gene match: 7. Germline loops: CDR1 SGHTA, CDR2 FQGTGA. This CDR3 is 18 amino acids long. CDR3 bases: TGTGCCAGCAGCATAGCCGGGACTAGCGGGAGTAGCACAGATACGCAGTATTTT. Encoded protein: CASSIAGTSGSSTDTQYF. The full variable domain, with the rest looked up from reference TRBV7-3 and TRBJ2-3, is GAGVSQTPSNKVTEKGKYVELRCDPISGHTALYWYRQSLGQGPEFLIYFQGTGAADDSGLPNDRFFAVRPEGSVSTLKIQRTERGDSAVYLCASSIAGTSGSSTDTQYFGPGTRLTVL.

Written as DNA, the CDR3 is TGTGCCAGTAGCTACGCCGGGACAGGGGGGACTGAAGCTTTCTTT. Amino acids: CASSYAGTGGTEAFF. The V and J genes are TRBV19 and TRBJ1-1, with 11 positions matching TRBD1. The V gene's germline CDR1 is LNHDA and CDR2 SQIVND (reference sequence). This CDR3 comprises 15 residues. V lost 6 bases and J lost 5; bases outside the gene matches: 8.

This clone appeared once. The genes are TRBV2 and TRBJ1-1; TRBD1 aligns across 10 bases. Germline V gene lookup returns CDR1 SNHLY and CDR2 FYNNEI. The CDR3 is 17 residues long. The ends lost 5 bases at V and 2 bases at J; junction bases unmatched: 11. The CDR3 DNA sequence: TGTGCCAGCAGTCCCAAGGCCGGGACAGGGGCTAACACTGAAGCTTTCTTT. Translated: CASSPKAGTGANTEAFF.

This chain uses TRBV5-1 with TRBJ2-7; 8 bases match TRBD1. The germline V gene has CDR1 SGHRS and CDR2 YFSETQ. The V segment lost 0 bases and the J segment 5 bases; nucleotides outside the gene matches: 4. This CDR3 region has 14 residues. The CDR3 sequence: CASSLGTGSNEQYF. For the CDR3, the DNA is TGCGCCAGCAGCTTGGGGACAGGGTCAAACGAGCAGTACTTC.

Points on this clone: Other DNA sequences in this sample translate to the same CDR3. The rearrangement links TRBV5-1 to TRBJ2-3; D possibly corresponds to TRBD1 (5 bases). Trimming took off 0 bases at V and 4 bases at J, with 9 bases between the two ends. CDR1 is SGHRS, CDR2 YFSETQ, per germline. CDR3 length: 14 amino acids. The CDR3 loop reads CASSLGQGPDTQYF. The CDR3 DNA reads TGCGCCAGCAGCTTGGGGCAGGGCCCAGATACGCAGTATTTT. The full variable domain, completed using reference TRBV5-1 and TRBJ2-3, is KAGVTQTPRYLIKTRGQQVTLSCSPISGHRSVSWYQQTPGQGLQFLFEYFSETQRNKGNFPGRFSGRQFSNSRSEMNVSTLELGDSALYLCASSLGQGPDTQYFGPGTRLTVL.

The chain links TRBV28 to TRBJ1-5, with TRBD1 as a possible D gene (6 bases). The germline V gene has CDR1 MDHEN and CDR2 SYDVKM. Between the trimmed V and J ends, which lost 8 bases and 2 bases, there was a span of 16 bases. The length of the CDR3 is 15 residues. This CDR3 is CASQKGGSGNQPQHF. In nucleotides, the CDR3 is TGTGCCAGCCAAAAGGGGGGTAGTGGCAATCAGCCCCAGCATTTT.

The rearrangement uses TRBV19 and TRBJ2-3; D is unresolved. The CDR3 runs 17 residues. In germline, CDR1 is LNHDA, CDR2 SQIVND (reference sequence). Trimming took 5 bases from V and 0 from J, leaving 18 bases between them. CDR3 DNA: TGTGCCAGTAGTGGCCGGCCGGGTCTCTCTAGCACAGATACGCAGTATTTT. As protein: CASSGRPGLSSTDTQYF.

The gene calls are TRBV9 and TRBJ2-2; D ambiguous. Germline V gene sequence: CDR1 SGDLS, CDR2 YYNGEE. The CDR3 is 15 residues long. With 4 bases removed from V and 6 bases from J, the gap between germline ends came to 16 bases. CDR3 bases: TGTGCCAGCAGCCCCTCTCGGCCGGGCCCCGGGGAGCTGTTTTTT. Its protein is CASSPSRPGPGELFF.